A selection of T cell receptor beta chains follows, all from one sample in a study of HIV-infected patients and healthy controls. MiXCR, run by TCRdb on the 5' RACE reads, gives a single entry per CDR3 protein. The table lists 15,000 to 20,000 distinct CDR3 sequences, under 9.5% of them singletons. Material: blood, obtained during antiretroviral therapy. The receptors come from an adult with HIV infection. The CDR3 runs from the conserved cysteine through the conserved F or W. D genes are given only for firm matches. Not every row has a clone size; where given, it reads once, few, many or a size class.

TRBJ1-1 - 13 - TRBV12-5 CASGYQGITEAFF TGTGCTAGTGGTTATCAGGGTATCACTGAAGCTTTCTTT
TRBJ2-2 - 17 many TRBV6-5 CASSYAPGEGVTGELFF TGTGCCAGCAGTTACGCCCCGGGGGAAGGGGTGACCGGGGAGCTGTTTTTT
TRBJ1-1 - 13 many TRBV12-3/TRBV12-4 CASSLFSNTEAFF TGTGCCAGCAGTTTGTTTAGCAACACTGAAGCTTTCTTT
TRBJ2-3 - 13 many TRBV12-3/TRBV12-4 CASKGRGTDTQYF TGTGCCAGCAAAGGTCGGGGCACAGATACGCAGTATTTT
TRBJ1-5 - 15 many TRBV28 CASRPFGGSNQPQHF TGTGCCAGCAGACCTTTTGGGGGGTCCAATCAGCCCCAGCATTTT
TRBJ2-1 - 13 many TRBV10-3 CAISDGTYNEQFF TGTGCCATCAGTGACGGAACCTACAATGAGCAGTTCTTC
TRBJ1-1 TRBD1 13 many TRBV12-3/TRBV12-4 CASSPGTGSEAFF TGTGCCAGCAGTCCCGGGACAGGGTCTGAAGCTTTCTTT
TRBJ1-1 TRBD1 13 many TRBV28 CASSAPGGTEAFF TGTGCCAGCAGTGCACCAGGGGGGACTGAAGCTTTCTTT
TRBJ2-3 - 13 few TRBV6-4 CASSDQGADTQYF TGTGCCAGCAGTGATCAGGGCGCAGATACGCAGTATTTT
TRBJ2-7 TRBD2 14 many TRBV7-2 CASSSERGPYEQYF TGTGCCAGCAGTTCCGAGCGGGGCCCCTACGAGCAGTACTTC
TRBJ1-2 - 14 many TRBV6-5 CASSYSQGSYGYTF TGTGCCAGCAGTTACTCCCAGGGGTCCTATGGCTACACCTTC
TRBJ1-5 - 14 many TRBV5-6 CASSAKRGNQPQHF TGTGCCAGCAGCGCTAAACGGGGAAATCAGCCCCAGCATTTT
TRBJ2-3 TRBD1 16 - TRBV12-3/TRBV12-4 CASSGTGFGATDTQYF TGTGCCAGCAGTGGGACAGGGTTTGGGGCCACAGATACGCAGTATTTT
TRBJ1-5 - 14 - TRBV5-5 CASSLLGRDQPQHF TGTGCCAGCAGCTTACTAGGCCGGGATCAGCCCCAGCATTTT
TRBJ1-4 TRBD1 14 many TRBV20-1 CSAPDRADEGELFF TGCAGTGCCCCGGACAGGGCGGACGAAGGGGAACTGTTTTTT
TRBJ2-3 TRBD1 16 many TRBV6-5 CASSYGGTGGTDTQYF TGTGCCAGCAGTTACGGCGGGACAGGGGGAACAGATACGCAGTATTTT
TRBJ1-5 TRBD1 14 - TRBV29-1 CSVVQGYGNQPQHF TGCAGCGTCGTACAGGGGTATGGCAATCAGCCCCAGCATTTT
TRBJ2-7 - 16 once TRBV9 CASSPLSGQGAYEQYF TGTGCCAGCAGCCCCTTGTCCGGGCAGGGAGCCTACGAGCAGTACTTC
TRBJ2-5 - 15 few TRBV19 CASSIFGGLQETQYF TGTGCCAGTAGTATCTTTGGCGGGCTCCAAGAGACCCAGTACTTC
TRBJ2-7 - 15 many TRBV6-2/TRBV6-3 CASSRVLAANHEQYF TGTGCCAGCAGCCGCGTGCTAGCAGCTAACCACGAGCAGTACTTC
TRBJ2-7 - 15 many TRBV20-1 CSALGGRGAQYEQYF TGCAGTGCCCTCGGCGGAAGGGGGGCCCAGTACGAGCAGTACTTC
TRBJ1-6 - 17 many TRBV20-1 CSARAYTGNSYNSPLHF TGCAGTGCTAGAGCTTATACCGGGAACTCCTATAATTCACCCCTCCACTTT
TRBJ2-5 TRBD2 17 many TRBV30 CAWSVGLAGLSQETQYF TGTGCCTGGAGTGTGGGGCTAGCGGGGTTATCCCAAGAGACCCAGTACTTC
TRBJ2-7 - 16 few TRBV7-2 CASSLQGRGASYEQYF TGTGCCAGCAGCTTACAAGGGCGAGGGGCCTCCTACGAGCAGTACTTC
TRBJ2-3 TRBD2 16 - TRBV6-5 CASSHLTSGLGDTQYF TGTGCCAGCAGTCATTTGACTAGCGGGTTGGGAGATACGCAGTATTTT
TRBJ2-2 TRBD1 16 many TRBV5-1 CASSPRDRENTGELFF TGCGCCAGCAGCCCCCGGGACAGGGAAAACACCGGGGAGCTGTTTTTT
TRBJ2-1 - 12 many TRBV19 CASSIRFDEQFF TGTGCCAGTAGTATCAGGTTCGATGAGCAGTTCTTC
TRBJ1-6 - 15 - TRBV6-5 CASSYREAGDSPLHF TGTGCCAGCAGTTATCGTGAAGCGGGGGATTCACCCCTCCACTTT
TRBJ1-1 - 14 many TRBV21-1 CASSSGQKNTEAFF TGTGCCAGCAGCAGCGGACAGAAGAACACTGAAGCTTTCTTT
TRBJ1-1 - 13 many TRBV14 CASSLTGTTEAFF TGTGCCAGCAGCCTCACAGGGACTACTGAAGCTTTCTTT
TRBJ1-2 - 14 many TRBV30 CAWTLRAGNYGYTF TGTGCCTGGACGCTGCGGGCAGGCAACTATGGCTACACCTTC
TRBJ2-7 TRBD1 15 many TRBV4-1 CASRLKTGSLYEQYF TGCGCCAGCAGGCTAAAGACAGGGAGCCTATACGAGCAGTACTTC
TRBJ1-2 - 12 many TRBV29-1 CSVVRQDYGYTF TGCAGCGTTGTAAGGCAGGACTATGGCTACACCTTC
TRBJ2-1 - 13 - TRBV2 CASSELQYNEQFF TGTGCCAGCAGTGAATTACAGTACAATGAGCAGTTCTTC
TRBJ1-1 - 13 many TRBV19 CASSITGFSEAFF TGTGCCAGTAGTATCACAGGGTTTTCAGAAGCTTTCTTT
TRBJ2-5 - 15 few TRBV28 CASMMDWRVQETQYF TGTGCCAGCATGATGGACTGGAGAGTCCAAGAGACCCAGTACTTC
TRBJ2-3 - 16 many TRBV6-5 CASSFPGEDGTDTQYF TGTGCCAGCAGTTTTCCAGGGGAGGACGGCACAGATACGCAGTATTTT
TRBJ2-2 - 15 - TRBV7-8 CASSLAAGRTGELFF TGTGCCAGCAGCTTAGCTGCCGGGCGCACCGGGGAGCTGTTTTTT
TRBJ2-5 - 13 many TRBV7-7 CASSWAQGETQYF TGTGCTAGCAGCTGGGCACAGGGAGAGACCCAGTACTTC
TRBJ2-3 - 11 many TRBV11-2 CASSLRNTQYF TGTGCCAGCAGCTTACGAAATACGCAGTATTTT
TRBJ1-1 - 15 many TRBV6-5 CASSTPQGGNTEAFF TGTGCCAGCAGTACGCCACAGGGCGGGAACACTGAAGCTTTCTTT
TRBJ2-1 - 12 many TRBV30 CAWSPAYNEQFF TGTGCCTGGAGCCCAGCCTACAATGAGCAGTTCTTC
TRBJ1-4 TRBD1 16 many TRBV7-9 CASSLGQTATNEKLFF TGTGCCAGCAGCTTGGGACAGACTGCAACTAATGAAAAACTGTTTTTT
TRBJ1-3 TRBD1 18 many TRBV20-1 CSARRAPWTGEVGNTIYF TGCAGTGCTAGAAGGGCGCCATGGACAGGGGAGGTTGGAAACACCATATATTTT